This T cell receptor beta chain stems from a study of T cells in Graves' hyperthyroidism and ophthalmopathy. The TCR beta CDR3 regions underwent amplification using RNA transcripts as the source. An initial round of RT-PCR targeting the TCR CDR3 relied on the HTBI primer set. MiXCR was run by TCRdb on the multiplex PCR reads, yielding one entry per CDR3 protein. Here the sample spans around 420,000 distinct CDR3 sequences, approximately 14% being singletons. In germline, CDR1 is SEHNR, CDR2 FQNEAQ (reference sequence). The ends lost 5 bases at V and 4 bases at J; junction bases unmatched: 5. This CDR3 is 14 amino acids long. This clonotype was observed at least ten times. Pregnant or lactating patients were excluded, as were those with uncontrolled infection or other autoimmune disease.

J is TRBJ2-7 and V is TRBV7-9, with 10 bases matching TRBD1. Sequenced input: blood. The TCR originated in a woman in her late teens or twenties with Graves' hyperthyroidism. CDR3 nucleotides: TGTGCCAGCAGCAGTGACAGGGGGCGATACGAGCAGTACTTC. Translating it yields CASSSDRGRYEQYF.